This is a list of T cell receptor beta chains from one sample in a study of cytotoxic CD8 clonotypes in ibrutinib-treated CLL. Sequenced by immunoSEQ multiplex PCR; TCRdb stores in-frame clones only, minus some. The sample has 150,000 or so clones, about four fifths seen once. The material sequenced was PBMCs, taken after 12 months of ibrutinib treatment. Receptors originate from a human donor with chronic lymphocytic leukemia. CDR3s include the opening cysteine and the closing phenylalanine or tryptophan. The D gene is left open where the match is weak. Rows give clone size only sometimes, using once, few, many, or a class for an expanded clone.

cdr3_length clone_size j_call d_call v_call cdr3_aa cdr3_nt
14 once TRBJ2-7 NA TRBV15 CATSRARVNPEQYF TGTGCCACCAGCAGAGCCAGGGTGAACCCCGAGCAGTACTTC
17 NA TRBJ2-7 NA TRBV28 CASSLWRGRGRGYEQYF TGTGCCAGCAGTTTATGGAGAGGACGGGGAAGAGGGTACGAGCAGTACTTC
13 NA TRBJ2-1 NA TRBV6-6 CASSFAPYNEQFF TGTGCCAGCAGTTTCGCCCCCTACAATGAGCAGTTCTTC
13 NA TRBJ1-1 NA TRBV28 CASGWELNTEAFF TGTGCCAGCGGCTGGGAATTGAACACTGAAGCTTTCTTT
15 NA TRBJ2-7 NA TRBV7-2 CASSDRKGGVYEQYF TGTGCCAGCAGCGACCGTAAGGGGGGCGTCTACGAGCAGTACTTC
15 NA TRBJ2-7 NA TRBV4-3 CASSQEKEGPYEQYF TGCGCCAGCAGCCAAGAAAAGGAGGGCCCGTACGAGCAGTACTTC
13 NA TRBJ2-7 NA TRBV7-3 CASSGVTAYEQYF TGTGCCAGCAGCGGGGTTACCGCCTACGAGCAGTACTTC
14 NA TRBJ2-7 TRBD1 TRBV11-1 CASSFQGASYEQYF TGTGCCAGCAGCTTCCAGGGGGCCTCCTACGAGCAGTACTTC
15 NA TRBJ2-1 TRBD2 TRBV7-3 CASSFIAGVYNEQFF TGTGCCAGCAGCTTCATAGCGGGAGTATACAATGAGCAGTTCTTC
17 few TRBJ1-2 TRBD1 TRBV4-2 CASSQETSGTGVYGYTF TGTGCCAGCAGCCAAGAAACATCCGGGACAGGGGTATATGGCTACACCTTC
13 NA TRBJ2-7 NA TRBV5-1 CASTEQTGSEQYF TGCGCCAGCACTGAACAGACAGGCTCCGAGCAGTACTTC
17 NA TRBJ2-5 TRBD2 TRBV7-9 CASSPRPGLAVQETQYF TGTGCCAGCAGCCCAAGGCCGGGACTAGCGGTCCAAGAGACCCAGTACTTC
15 NA TRBJ2-7 NA TRBV11-2 CASSEDTRSSYEQYF TGTGCCAGCAGCGAAGATACAAGGAGCTCCTACGAGCAGTACTTC
15 NA TRBJ2-3 NA TRBV6-5 CASSYSPRVTDTQYF TGTGCCAGCAGTTACTCTCCCCGGGTCACAGATACGCAGTATTTT
15 NA TRBJ1-1 TRBD1 TRBV2 CASTKSTGVNTEAFF TGTGCCAGCACTAAATCGACAGGGGTGAACACTGAAGCTTTCTTT
13 once TRBJ1-2 NA TRBV27 CASSLGGNYGYTF TGTGCCAGCAGCTTGGGAGGGAACTATGGCTACACCTTC
15 NA TRBJ1-1 TRBD1 TRBV4-3 CASSPLRGLGTEAFF TGCGCCAGCAGCCCCTTGAGGGGGCTGGGGACTGAAGCTTTCTTT
14 NA TRBJ1-1 NA TRBV12-5 CASGFAGENTEAFF TGTGCTAGTGGTTTCGCGGGGGAGAACACTGAAGCTTTCTTT
16 NA TRBJ1-4 NA TRBV11-2 CASSPPTDSPGEKLFF TGTGCCAGCAGCCCCCCGACGGACTCCCCGGGAGAAAAACTGTTTTTT
15 NA TRBJ2-7 TRBD1 TRBV25-1 CASSTIGTATYEQYF TGTGCCAGCAGTACGATCGGGACAGCCACCTACGAGCAGTACTTC
15 NA TRBJ2-1 TRBD2 TRBV2 CASSGTSGRDNEQFF TGTGCCAGCAGTGGGACTAGCGGGAGGGACAATGAGCAGTTCTTC
15 NA TRBJ2-7 NA TRBV4-1 CASSLQVHESYEQYF TGCGCCAGCAGCCTACAGGTCCACGAGTCCTACGAGCAGTACTTC
15 NA TRBJ1-1 NA TRBV19 CASSMEGPGNTEAFF TGTGCCAGTAGTATGGAGGGGCCGGGGAACACTGAAGCTTTCTTT
14 NA TRBJ2-3 TRBD1 TRBV5-1 CASSWGQAADTQYF TGCGCCAGCAGCTGGGGACAGGCGGCGGATACGCAGTATTTT
15 NA TRBJ2-1 TRBD2 TRBV18 CASSGGLAGGGEQFF TGTGCCAGCTCAGGGGGACTAGCGGGAGGAGGTGAGCAGTTCTTC
14 NA TRBJ1-2 TRBD1 TRBV7-9 CASNTPGQFYGYTF TGTGCCAGCAACACTCCGGGACAGTTCTATGGCTACACCTTC
17 NA TRBJ2-7 NA TRBV4-3 CASSQEGGGTIPYEQYF TGCGCCAGCAGCCAAGAGGGAGGGGGGACAATTCCCTACGAGCAGTACTTC
14 few TRBJ2-7 TRBD2 TRBV4-2 CASSLEGLAGGVSF TGTGCCAGCAGCCTCGAGGGACTAGCGGGTGGTGTCTCCTTC
14 NA TRBJ2-7 NA TRBV27 CASSLSSQGSEQYF TGTGCCAGCAGTTTATCCTCACAGGGCTCCGAGCAGTACTTC
13 few TRBJ1-1 NA TRBV18 CASSKQGNTEAFF TGTGCCAGCTCAAAACAGGGGAACACTGAAGCTTTCTTT
17 NA TRBJ1-2 NA TRBV27 CASSLSGGPTPSYGYTF TGTGCCAGCAGTTTATCGGGGGGGCCAACTCCCTCCTATGGCTACACCTTC
13 NA TRBJ1-1 TRBD1 TRBV6-1 CASSLRGLTEAFF TGTGCCAGCAGCCTCAGGGGGCTTACTGAAGCTTTCTTT
13 NA TRBJ1-5 NA TRBV19 CASRTSSNQPQHF TGTGCCAGTAGGACCTCCTCCAATCAGCCCCAGCATTTT
15 NA TRBJ2-2 NA TRBV25-1 CASSPPGTRAGELFF TGTGCCAGCAGTCCCCCCGGGACACGGGCCGGGGAGCTGTTTTTT
14 NA TRBJ2-7 NA TRBV28 CASNSWVATYEQYF TGTGCCAGCAACTCTTGGGTCGCAACCTACGAGCAGTACTTC
14 NA TRBJ2-7 TRBD2 TRBV19 CASSIASGNYEQYF TGTGCCAGTAGTATAGCGAGCGGGAACTACGAGCAGTACTTC
14 NA TRBJ1-1 NA TRBV13 CASSFSNRNTEAFF TGTGCCAGCAGCTTTAGTAACCGGAACACTGAAGCTTTCTTT
13 NA TRBJ1-5 NA TRBV5-4 CASSLAADQPQHF TGTGCCAGCAGCTTGGCCGCCGATCAGCCCCAGCATTTT
15 NA TRBJ2-7 TRBD2 TRBV6-4 CASSETSGSSYEQYF TGTGCCAGCAGTGAGACTAGCGGGAGTAGTTACGAGCAGTACTTC
14 NA TRBJ2-1 TRBD2 TRBV5-8 CASSSGTSNNEQFF TGTGCCAGCAGCTCGGGGACTAGTAACAATGAGCAGTTCTTC
14 NA TRBJ2-1 NA TRBV6-5 CASSYSVGINEQFF TGTGCCAGCAGTTACTCCGTGGGCATCAATGAGCAGTTCTTC
13 NA TRBJ2-1 NA TRBV28 CASKPGGGREQFF TGTGCCAGCAAACCCGGTGGGGGAAGGGAGCAGTTCTTC
15 NA TRBJ1-1 TRBD1 TRBV28 CASRRIRDRLFEAFF TGTGCCAGCAGGCGAATCCGGGACAGGCTGTTTGAAGCTTTCTTT